Listed below are T cell receptor beta chains from one sample, sequenced in a study of early T cells in non-severe SARS-CoV-2 infection. TCRdb processed the 5' RACE reads anew with MiXCR; each CDR3 protein has one entry. The sample records approximately 73,000 distinct CDR3 sequences, around 13% being singletons. The sequencing sample was made of whole blood. Every receptor here comes from an adult who was a healthcare worker with PCR-confirmed SARS-CoV-2 infection or an uninfected control (not recorded which). The CDR3 runs from the conserved cysteine through the conserved F or W. A D gene is named only where the DNA matches it firmly. The listing skips clone size in some rows; elsewhere it reads once, few, many or a size class.

V gene	J gene	CDR3 length	clone size	D gene	CDR3 DNA	CDR3 protein
TRBV11-2	TRBJ2-3	18	-	TRBD2	TGTGCCAGCAGCCGTTTAAAAGGTACCTGGCGGGAGAAAGATACGCAGTATTTT	CASSRLKGTWREKDTQYF
TRBV4-1	TRBJ2-1	17	-	-	TGCGCCAGCAGCCAAGGTCTAGCCCGACGCTCCTACAATGAGCAGTTCTTC	CASSQGLARRSYNEQFF
TRBV12-3/TRBV12-4	TRBJ2-1	12	many	-	TGTGCCAGCAGTCCCGGCGGTGCTGAGCAGTTCTTC	CASSPGGAEQFF
TRBV6-5	TRBJ1-1	15	many	TRBD1	TGTGCCAGCAGTTACTCAGGACAGGGGCGCACTGAAGCTTTCTTT	CASSYSGQGRTEAFF
TRBV20-1	TRBJ1-5	15	-	TRBD1	TGCAGTGCTAGTCGAGAGACAGGGGGCAATCAGCCCCAGCATTTT	CSASRETGGNQPQHF
TRBV28	TRBJ1-2	13	many	TRBD1	TGTGCCAGCCGGGGACAGGGGGCAGGCGGCTACACCTTC	CASRGQGAGGYTF
TRBV13	TRBJ1-2	14	-	TRBD1	TGTGCCAGCAGCTTATGGGGACAGGTCTATGGCTACACCTTC	CASSLWGQVYGYTF
TRBV12-5	TRBJ2-2	15	few	-	TGTGCTAGTGGGAGGGGGACCGGGACACGCGGGGAGCTGTTTTTT	CASGRGTGTRGELFF
TRBV28	TRBJ2-1	13	-	TRBD1	TGTGCCAGCAGTTTGCGACAGGGGAATGAGCAGTTCTTC	CASSLRQGNEQFF
TRBV13	TRBJ2-3	15	many	TRBD2	TGTGCCAGCAGCCTGACTAGCGGGGGCACAGATACGCAGTATTTT	CASSLTSGGTDTQYF
TRBV29-1	TRBJ2-2	15	many	-	TGCAGCGCCGGACCGGGAGCTGCGAACACCGGGGAGCTGTTTTTT	CSAGPGAANTGELFF
TRBV5-1	TRBJ1-1	13	many	-	TGCGCCAGCTCCGGGACGGATTACACTGAAGCTTTCTTT	CASSGTDYTEAFF
TRBV20-1	TRBJ1-5	13	many	TRBD1	TGCAGTGCGCGTACAGGGGGCTTACAGCCCCAGCATTTT	CSARTGGLQPQHF
TRBV7-9	TRBJ2-7	13	few	-	TGTGCCACCCAGAAAATTCAGGCCTACGAGCAGTACTTC	CATQKIQAYEQYF
TRBV5-1	TRBJ2-3	16	-	-	TGCGCCAGCAGCTTGGCCCCGGGAGCGTCGGCAGATACGCAGTATTTT	CASSLAPGASADTQYF
TRBV20-1	TRBJ2-3	16	many	TRBD2	TGCAGTGCTGGAGTCGGACTAGCGATTAGCACAGATACGCAGTATTTT	CSAGVGLAISTDTQYF
TRBV7-9	TRBJ2-1	12	few	-	TGTGCCAGCACCGAAGCGAGACCCGAGCAGTTCTTC	CASTEARPEQFF
TRBV19	TRBJ2-6	16	many	-	TGTGCCAGTAGTATAGGGGGGGCGCTAGGGGCCAACGTCCTGACTTTC	CASSIGGALGANVLTF
TRBV6-5	TRBJ2-5	13	-	TRBD1	TGTGCCAGCAGTAGGGACAGGGAAGAGACCCAGTACTTC	CASSRDREETQYF
TRBV30	TRBJ2-2	11	-	-	TGTGCCTTCCTGTTAACCGGGGAGCTGTTTTTT	CAFLLTGELFF
TRBV12-3/TRBV12-4	TRBJ1-5	13	few	-	TGTGCCAGCAGTTCCCTCGCGGGTCAGCCCCAGCATTTT	CASSSLAGQPQHF
TRBV23-1	TRBJ2-7	15	few	-	TGCGCCAGCAGTCAATCGGGCCCAGGTGCCCACGAGCAGTACTTC	CASSQSGPGAHEQYF
TRBV19	TRBJ2-4	14	few	-	TGTGCCAGTAGTATACAAGGGAGGCAAAACATTCAGTACTTC	CASSIQGRQNIQYF
TRBV27	TRBJ2-1	15	few	TRBD1	TGTGCCAGCAGCCGGACAGGGGAAGTCTACAATGAGCAGTTCTTC	CASSRTGEVYNEQFF
TRBV7-9	TRBJ2-3	11	many	-	TGTGCCAGCAGCTTACTACGTACGCAGTATTTT	CASSLLRTQYF
TRBV11-2	TRBJ2-1	15	few	-	TGTGCCAGCAGAAGAGAGTTCCTTACTTACAATGAGCAGTTCTTC	CASRREFLTYNEQFF
TRBV20-1	TRBJ2-1	16	-	TRBD2	TGCAGTGCTAGAGGGACTAGCGGGGCCATCCACAATGAGCAGTTCTTC	CSARGTSGAIHNEQFF
TRBV29-1	TRBJ1-1	13	few	-	TGCAGCGCCGTTGGGGGAGGGGACACTGAAGCTTTCTTT	CSAVGGGDTEAFF
TRBV29-1	TRBJ1-2	11	-	-	TGCAGCGTTGGTTCCGGGACGGGCTACACCTTC	CSVGSGTGYTF
TRBV12-3/TRBV12-4	TRBJ2-1	15	-	TRBD2	TGTGCCAGCAGTTTAAACCCCGGACTAGCGGACCCACAGTTCTTC	CASSLNPGLADPQFF
TRBV6-1	TRBJ2-1	18	-	TRBD2	TGTGCCAGCAAAGCATCCCGTGGCGGGAGTTATTTGTTGGATGAGCAGTTCTTC	CASKASRGGSYLLDEQFF
TRBV7-2	TRBJ1-3	18	few	-	TGTGCCAGCAGCTTAATCATGGGCCTTAAGAGCTCTGGAAACACCATATATTTT	CASSLIMGLKSSGNTIYF